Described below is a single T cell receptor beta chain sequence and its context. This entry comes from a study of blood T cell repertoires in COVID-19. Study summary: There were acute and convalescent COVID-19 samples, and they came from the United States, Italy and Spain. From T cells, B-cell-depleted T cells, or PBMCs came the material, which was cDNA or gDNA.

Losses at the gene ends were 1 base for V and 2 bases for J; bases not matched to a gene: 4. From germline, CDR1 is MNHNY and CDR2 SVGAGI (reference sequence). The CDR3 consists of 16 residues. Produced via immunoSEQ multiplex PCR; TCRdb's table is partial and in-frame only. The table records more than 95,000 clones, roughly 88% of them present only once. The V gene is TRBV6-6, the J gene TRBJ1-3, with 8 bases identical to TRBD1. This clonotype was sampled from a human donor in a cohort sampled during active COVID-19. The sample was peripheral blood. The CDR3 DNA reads TGTGCCAGCAGTTACTGGGACAGGCCCCCTGGAAACACCATATATTTT. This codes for CASSYWDRPPGNTIYF.